These 21 T cell receptor beta chains share one sample of origin, sequenced in a study of T cells in Graves' hyperthyroidism and ophthalmopathy. TCR beta CDR3 sequences were amplified from RNA transcripts. First-round RT-PCR of the TCR CDR3 relied on the HTBI primer set. TCRdb reprocessed the multiplex PCR reads via MiXCR and lists one record per CDR3 protein. The table includes 150,000 to 200,000 distinct CDR3 sequences, over 15% detected once. The sample taken for sequencing was blood. The receptors were gathered from a woman in her fifties or sixties with Graves' hyperthyroidism.

This clonotype showed up many times. The chain combines TRBV3-1 with TRBJ1-6; D is uncertain. The V end was cut by 1 base, the J end by 14 bases, with 15 bases between. Germline CDR1 and CDR2: LGHDT and YNNKEL (reference sequence). This CDR3 has 14 amino acids. CDR3 region: CASSQVMFTGTLHF. CDR3 DNA: TGTGCCAGCAGCCAAGTCATGTTCACCGGGACCCTCCACTTT.

In its sample, this clonotype was seen many times. The chain employs TRBV12-3 or TRBV12-4 and TRBJ1-5; D uncertain. This CDR3 contains 12 residues. V lost 5 bases and J lost 4, with 6 bases in between. In DNA, the CDR3 is TGTGCCAGCAGTAAAAATAATCAGCCCCAGCATTTT. Its translation: CASSKNNQPQHF.

Ten or more counts support this clonotype. V usage is TRBV9 and J usage is TRBJ1-1; D is perhaps TRBD1 (6 bases). Germline CDR1 SGDLS, CDR2 YYNGEE. V lost 3 bases and J 5 bases, leaving 14 bases between the germline ends. This CDR3 comprises 14 residues. The CDR3 spells CASSAGQRETEAFF. As DNA, the CDR3 is TGTGCCAGCAGCGCGGGACAAAGGGAGACTGAAGCTTTCTTT.

This clonotype was seen at least ten times. The chain carries TRBV12-3 or TRBV12-4 and TRBJ1-2, with 9 bases fitting TRBD1. CDR3 length equals 14 residues. V was clipped by 3 bases and J by 4 bases; unmatched bases: 3. The CDR3 loop is CASSFGTGFYGYTF. The CDR3 nucleotides read TGTGCCAGCAGTTTTGGGACAGGGTTCTATGGCTACACCTTC.

In its sample, this clonotype was seen many times. The CDR3: CATSGFNEQFF. DNA for the CDR3: TGTGCCACCAGCGGGTTCAATGAGCAGTTCTTC. The chain couples TRBV15 to TRBJ2-1; no clear D. The CDR3 runs to 11 residues. The V gene's germline CDR1 is LNHNV and CDR2 YYDKDF (reference sequence). The ends were cut back, 5 bases at V and 6 bases at J, with 5 bases in the middle.

This clonotype came up many times. This chain connects TRBV5-6 to TRBJ1-5; D not resolved. The ends were cut back, 2 bases at V and 6 bases at J, with 6 bases in the middle. The CDR3 loop spans 12 amino acids. Germline CDR1 reads SGHDT; CDR2 reads YYEEEE. CDR3 amino acids: CASSFGVQPQHF. The DNA for the CDR3 is TGTGCCAGCAGCTTTGGCGTTCAGCCCCAGCATTTT.

Ten or more counts support this clonotype. The chain links TRBV4-2 to TRBJ1-5, with 9 bases that match TRBD1. The CDR3 extends over 17 amino acids. Trimming took 2 bases from V and 3 from J; bases not matched to a gene: 8. CDR1 and CDR2 (germline): LGHNA, YNFKEQ. CDR3 loop: CASSQPGQGLDNQPQHF. CDR3 in DNA: TGTGCCAGCAGCCAACCAGGACAGGGGCTTGACAATCAGCCCCAGCATTTT.

This clonotype has a count of ten or more. The chain carries TRBV6-1 and TRBJ2-4; perhaps TRBD1 as D (5 bases). The CDR3 spans 15 residues. Germline CDR1 reads MNHNS; CDR2 reads SASEGT. Trimming left V 3 bases short and J 9 bases short, with 18 bases between. The CDR3 DNA is TGTGCCAGCAGTGACGCGATGCCGACAGTTACCATTCAGTACTTC. Translating gives CASSDAMPTVTIQYF.

This clonotype was counted many times. V is TRBV9 and J is TRBJ1-1; D not certain. V lost 4 bases to trimming and J lost 5 bases, with 12 bases between them. The CDR3 spans 13 residues. Germline CDR1 SGDLS, CDR2 YYNGEE. In DNA, the CDR3 is TGTGCCAGCAGCCCAGGATGGGGTACTGAAGCTTTCTTT. This encodes CASSPGWGTEAFF.

There are many counts of this clonotype. The V call is TRBV10-2, the J call TRBJ2-2, with 9 bases lining up with TRBD2. The CDR3 is 18 amino acids. J gave up 5 bases and V 2 bases, and 12 bases lay outside the gene matches. From germline, CDR1 is WSHSY and CDR2 SAAADI. CDR3: CASSERNSGGWGTGELFF. The CDR3 region has the DNA TGCGCCAGCAGTGAGAGAAATAGCGGGGGATGGGGAACCGGGGAGCTGTTTTTT.

This clonotype was recorded at least ten times. The V call is TRBV27, the J call TRBJ1-2; maybe TRBD1 (5 bases). This CDR3 is 13 amino acids long. The V end was cut by 6 bases, the J end by 8 bases, with 16 bases between. CDR1 MNHEY and CDR2 SMNVEV come from the germline V gene (reference sequence). This CDR3 is CASSLNPGEGYTF. The DNA of the CDR3 is TGTGCCAGCAGCCTAAATCCGGGGGAGGGCTACACCTTC.

This clonotype was seen only a few times. The chain employs TRBV19 and TRBJ1-2; D is possibly TRBD1 (5 bases). The CDR3 loop spans 12 amino acids. Germline V gene data show CDR1 as LNHDA and CDR2 as SQIVND (reference sequence). V lost 9 bases to trimming and J lost 6 bases, with 14 bases between them. The CDR3: CASLGEGNGYTF. As DNA, the CDR3 is TGTGCCAGCCTGGGTGAGGGGAATGGCTACACCTTC.

The V and J genes are TRBV27 and TRBJ2-3; 16 bases match TRBD2. The junction had 6 bases not matched to a gene; V was cut back by 5 bases and J by 4 bases. This CDR3 comprises 17 residues. Germline CDR1 reads MNHEY; CDR2 reads SMNVEV (reference sequence). CDR3 sequence: CASSLSGTSGGADTQYF. The CDR3 DNA follows: TGTGCCAGCAGTCTCTCCGGGACTAGCGGGGGGGCAGATACGCAGTATTTT.

This clonotype was counted many times. The rearrangement uses TRBV6-1 and TRBJ1-1; tentatively, D is TRBD1 (6 bases). The CDR3 length is 14 residues. V was trimmed by 7 bases and J by 4 bases, leaving 16 bases between them. Germline V lookup: CDR1 MNHNS, CDR2 SASEGT. In DNA form, the CDR3 reads TGTGCCAGCATTCCCCCGACAGGCGGCACTGAAGCTTTCTTT. It is translated as CASIPPTGGTEAFF.

This clonotype was seen only a few times. One base away lies a much larger clone, so this may be a sequencing read error. DNA of the CDR3: TGTGCCGCCTCCGCCAACCGGGGCCCTAGTCAGCCCCAGCATTTT. Its translation is CAASANRGPSQPQHF. The chain is built from TRBV6-1 and TRBJ1-5; perhaps TRBD1 as D (5 bases). The V gene's germline CDR1 is MNHNS and CDR2 SASEGT. Trimming removed 11 bases from V and 6 bases from J, with 23 bases in between. The CDR3 runs 15 residues.

This clonotype was found many times. The V and J genes are TRBV11-2 and TRBJ2-7; 9 bases fit TRBD1. J was trimmed by 5 bases and V by 3 bases; bases with no gene match: 5. This CDR3 is 14 amino acids long. The germline CDR1 and CDR2 sequences are SGHAT and FQNNGV. The CDR3 nucleotides read TGTGCCAGCAGCTTGGACAGGGGATACCACGAGCAGTACTTC. It is translated as CASSLDRGYHEQYF.

In its sample, this clonotype was seen many times. The J gene is TRBJ2-7, the V gene TRBV5-1; D is uncertain. The ends were cut back, 5 bases at V and 0 bases at J, with 3 bases in the middle. The V gene's germline CDR1 is SGHRS and CDR2 YFSETQ. CDR3 length equals 11 residues. CDR3 protein: CASRGSYEQYF. The DNA of the CDR3 is TGCGCCAGCAGGGGCTCCTACGAGCAGTACTTC.

This clonotype was picked up many times. The chain links TRBV28 to TRBJ2-5; no reliable D call. CDR3 length: 14 residues. Germline CDR1 is MDHEN and CDR2 is SYDVKM. With 3 bases removed from V and 5 bases from J, the gap between germline ends came to 13 bases. DNA of the CDR3: TGTGCCAGCAGTTTGGCCTATCCCCGGGAGACCCAGTACTTC. It yields the protein CASSLAYPRETQYF. The whole variable domain, remainder taken from reference TRBV28 and TRBJ2-5, is DVKVTQSSRYLVKRTGEKVFLECVQDMDHENMFWYRQDPGLGLRLIYFSYDVKMKEKGDIPEGYSVSREKKERFSLILESASTNQTSMYLCASSLAYPRETQYFGPGTRLLVL.

The sample holds a few counts of this clonotype. Possible read error: a much larger clone is one base away. The V and J genes are TRBV20-1 and TRBJ1-2, with 9 bases fitting TRBD1. V lost 5 bases, J lost 3 bases, and 7 bases stayed unmatched. Germline-derived CDR1 and CDR2 are DFQATT and SNEGSKA (reference sequence). There are 14 residues in the CDR3. The CDR3 spells CSAHGTGRDYGYTF. CDR3 coding DNA: TGCAGTGCTCATGGGACAGGGAGGGACTATGGCTACACCTTC.

In its sample, this clonotype was seen a few times. The chain joins TRBV19 to TRBJ2-3; D is unclear. Germline CDR1 is LNHDA and CDR2 is SQIVND (reference sequence). The CDR3 consists of 16 residues. Trimming removed 2 bases from V and 0 bases from J, with 12 bases in between. CDR3 amino acids: CASSILVHQSTDTQYF. The DNA for the CDR3 is TGTGCCAGTAGTATACTGGTACATCAAAGCACAGATACGCAGTATTTT.

As regards this clonotype: This may stem from a read error, because a much larger clone lies one nucleotide away. V usage is TRBV28 and J usage is TRBJ2-3; TRBD1 agrees at 10 bases. V trimming: 5 bases; J trimming: 6 bases; junction bases outside the gene matches: 11. The length of the CDR3 is 16 residues. Germline V gene sequence: CDR1 MDHEN, CDR2 SYDVKM. The CDR3: CASSNTGQGTEDTQYF. CDR3 sequence (DNA): TGTGCCAGCAGTAACACGGGACAGGGGACGGAGGATACGCAGTATTTT.